The 17 T cell receptor beta chains below were found in one sample sequenced in a study of CD8 T cells in Susac syndrome (dated by TCRdb to the late 2010s). Receptor amplification or capture employed the immunoSEQ multiplex PCR assay. RNA was extracted using the RNeasy kit, and about 0.5 to 1 ug of the RNA was reverse transcribed with random hexamers. The public sequencing data were trimmed at Q25 with fastp and processed into clonotypes with MiXCR by TCRdb, which kept only in-frame beta chains. When rows share a CDR3 protein, they turn into one entry using the most common DNA and genes. The sample includes 180,000 or so distinct CDR3 sequences, with approximately 96% observed a single time. More than 0.12% of the sample is taken by the ten largest. The sample was CD4+ T cells from PBMCs. Every receptor here comes from a human donor in good health.

The chain recombines TRBV15 with TRBJ2-5; D gene ambiguous. Germline CDR1 and CDR2: LNHNV and YYDKDF (reference sequence). This CDR3 is 12 amino acids long. V lost 4 bases and J lost 5, with 8 bases in between. CDR3 nucleotide sequence: TGTGCCACCAGCAAAGGGCGGGAGACCCAGTACTTC. Protein sequence: CATSKGRETQYF.

Worth noting for this clonotype: The junction and the germline gene differ at one end; a read error may be behind it. This chain uses TRBV6-5 with TRBJ2-3; no reliable D call. The CDR3 contains 13 residues. Germline V gives CDR1 MNHEY, CDR2 SVGAGI. CDR3 sequence: CASSDSGVDTQYF. CDR3 nucleotides: TGTGCCAGCAGTGACTCCGGAGTAGATACGCAGTATTTT.

This clonotype appeared a single time. This rearrangement joins TRBV18 to TRBJ2-7; D remains ambiguous. The CDR3 length is 12 residues. In germline, CDR1 is KGHSH, CDR2 LQKENI. Between the trimmed V and J ends, which lost 6 bases and 5 bases, there was a span of 11 bases. The CDR3 loop reads CASSPRGHEQYF. CDR3 DNA sequence: TGTGCCAGCTCCCCGAGAGGCCACGAGCAGTACTTC.

The genes are TRBV19 and TRBJ1-5; D gene ambiguous. Per the germline V gene, CDR1 is LNHDA and CDR2 is SQIVND (reference sequence). CDR3 length equals 17 residues. Trimming removed 1 base from V and 3 bases from J, with 16 bases in between. CDR3 nucleotides: TGTGCCAGTAGTATAGGGGCACCGGACGGCTACAATCAGCCCCAGCATTTT. It specifies CASSIGAPDGYNQPQHF.

This chain links TRBV7-8 with TRBJ2-5, with 9 nucleotides matching TRBD1. J lost 3 bases, V lost 6 bases, and 8 bases had no gene match. CDR3 length equals 15 residues. Germline V gives CDR1 SGHVS, CDR2 FQNEAQ. CDR3 in DNA: TGTGCCAGCAGAGCGACAGGGGGGTTCGAAGAGACCCAGTACTTC. This codes for CASRATGGFEETQYF.

The chain links TRBV29-1 to TRBJ2-1; 9 bases match TRBD2. CDR3 length: 14 residues. CDR1 and CDR2 from the germline V gene are SQVTM and ANQGSEA. V was pared by 7 bases and J by 5 bases, with 9 bases of the junction left unmatched. This chain's CDR3 is CSASLAGSHNEQFF. Here the CDR3 DNA reads TGCAGCGCCTCCCTAGCGGGGAGCCACAATGAGCAGTTCTTC.

This clonotype appeared a single time. V usage is TRBV20-1 and J usage is TRBJ2-1; TRBD2 matches at 9 bases. The CDR3 length is 17 residues. Losses at the gene ends were 0 bases for V and 7 bases for J; bases not matched to a gene: 13. The germline V gene encodes CDR1 DFQATT and CDR2 SNEGSKA (reference sequence). The CDR3 DNA reads as TGCAGTGCTAGAGATCCCACCCCAAGCGGGGGGCGGAATGAGCAGTTCTTC. Protein: CSARDPTPSGGRNEQFF.

The chain joins TRBV7-9 to TRBJ2-3; 12 nucleotides align to TRBD2. The CDR3 runs to 16 residues. In germline, CDR1 is SEHNR, CDR2 FQNEAQ (reference sequence). V was clipped by 3 bases and J by 2 bases; unmatched bases: 3. CDR3: CASSFTSGGSTDTQYF. CDR3 sequence (DNA): TGTGCCAGCAGCTTCACTAGCGGGGGGTCCACAGATACGCAGTATTTT.

This sequence joins TRBV5-4 and TRBJ2-7; D remains unclear. This CDR3 has 14 residues. The germline V gene has CDR1 SGHNT and CDR2 YYREEE (reference sequence). V shed 10 bases and J shed 4 bases, with 21 bases lying between them. Here the CDR3 reads CAGTPLKGLYEQYF. The CDR3 coding sequence is TGTGCCGGAACCCCGTTAAAGGGCTTGTACGAGCAGTACTTC.

The chain carries TRBV7-2 and TRBJ2-1, with unresolved D. CDR1 and CDR2 (germline): SGHTA, FQGNSA. V gave up 6 bases and J gave up 9 bases, with 24 bases separating them. The CDR3 extends over 16 amino acids. The chain's CDR3 is CASRPFGTPGLVEQFF. The CDR3 coding sequence is TGTGCCAGCAGACCTTTCGGTACTCCCGGGTTGGTTGAGCAGTTCTTC.

The chain recombines TRBV3-1 with TRBJ2-2; TRBD2 is a possible D gene (6 bases). Per the germline V gene, CDR1 is LGHDT and CDR2 is YNNKEL (reference sequence). V was trimmed by 7 bases and J by 7 bases, leaving 13 bases between them. CDR3 length: 13 amino acids. CDR3 protein: CASTLLAHGELFF. The CDR3 DNA follows: TGTGCCAGCACCCTACTAGCCCACGGGGAGCTGTTTTTT.

This chain joins TRBV25-1 and TRBJ2-7; maybe TRBD1 (6 bases). The V and J ends lost 1 base and 0 bases respectively, with 10 bases between them. CDR3 size: 15 residues. Germline V gene lookup returns CDR1 MGHDK and CDR2 SYGVNS. Here the CDR3 DNA reads TGTGCCAGCAGTGAATCAGGGGTTATCTCCTACGAGCAGTACTTC. The encoded protein is CASSESGVISYEQYF.

V gene TRBV20-1 combines with J gene TRBJ1-5; the D gene is possibly TRBD1 (5 bases). Deletions cut 1 base from V and 6 bases from J, with 7 bases between. Germline V gene sequence: CDR1 DFQATT, CDR2 SNEGSKA (reference sequence). CDR3 length equals 12 residues. The CDR3 region is CSARGGPQPQHF. DNA for the CDR3: TGCAGTGCTAGAGGGGGCCCTCAGCCCCAGCATTTT.

The chain is built from TRBV30 and TRBJ1-1; TRBD1 is a possible D gene (6 bases). Germline CDR1 is GTSNPN and CDR2 is SVGIG (reference sequence). The V end lost 3 bases, the J end lost 5 bases, and 22 bases lay between the germline ends. There are 16 residues in the CDR3. The CDR3 DNA reads as TGTGCCTGGAGCGAAACGATCCGACAGGTAGTTACTGAAGCTTTCTTT. Translation gives CAWSETIRQVVTEAFF.

The rearrangement uses TRBV1 and TRBJ2-3; TRBD1, as called in the table, went unchecked against the DNA. TRBV1 represents a pseudogene. The CDR3 sequence is 13 residues long. CDR3 sequence: CTSSLPRPHTQYF. The CDR3 coding sequence is TGCACCAGCAGCCTTCCCCGCCCCCATACGCAGTATTTT.

The J gene is TRBJ2-7, the V gene TRBV30, with TRBD1 as a possible D gene (6 bases). V dropped 6 bases and J dropped 6 bases, with 21 bases sitting between them. CDR3 length: 14 amino acids. In germline, CDR1 is GTSNPN, CDR2 SVGIG (reference sequence). CDR3 in amino acids: CACLRSPTGTEQYF. The CDR3 DNA reads TGTGCCTGCCTCAGGAGCCCTACAGGGACCGAGCAGTACTTC.

The CDR3 protein is CASSSRTGIWGDTEAFF. The DNA of the CDR3 is TGTGCCAGCAGCTCGCGGACCGGAATCTGGGGGGACACTGAAGCTTTCTTT. The chain recombines TRBV7-2 with TRBJ1-1, with D tentatively TRBD1 (5 bases). The V end lost 4 bases, the J end lost 3 bases, and 21 bases lay between the germline ends. Per germline, CDR1 SGHTA and CDR2 FQGNSA. This CDR3 contains 17 residues.